A selection of T cell receptor beta chains follows, all from one sample in a study of T cell clones after liver transplantation. The table came from immunoSEQ multiplex PCR; TCRdb's copy has only in-frame clones and leaves some out. Of more than 95,000 clones listed, around 80% are singletons. The specimen was CD4+ T cells from blood, collected approximately 43 months after liver transplant. The source of these receptors is a human patient who received a liver transplant. Some of the T cells may derive from the graft donor. Both conserved end residues are part of each CDR3. D genes are given only for firm matches. Clone size appears in some rows only: once, few, many, or a class for an expanded clone.

d_gene	v_gene	j_gene	len	abundance	CDR3aa	CDR3nt
.	TRBV2	TRBJ2-5	11	.	CASSGQETQYF	TGTGCCAGCAGTGGGCAAGAGACCCAGTACTTC
TRBD1	TRBV9	TRBJ1-4	16	.	CASSPSPGQGDEKLFF	TGTGCCAGCAGCCCGTCTCCGGGACAGGGAGATGAAAAACTGTTTTTT
TRBD1	TRBV19	TRBJ2-7	16	.	CASSIDRAGGKDEQYF	TGTGCCAGTAGTATAGATCGGGCAGGGGGCAAGGACGAGCAGTACTTC
.	TRBV5-6	TRBJ1-2	13	.	CASSLWGDYGYTF	TGTGCCAGCAGCCTGTGGGGGGACTATGGCTACACCTTC
.	TRBV6-5	TRBJ2-5	12	.	CASRDFVETQYF	TGTGCCAGCAGGGATTTCGTAGAGACCCAGTACTTC
.	TRBV18	TRBJ1-4	15	.	CASSRPGRFEEKLFF	TGTGCCAGCTCACGCCCGGGACGGTTTGAAGAAAAACTGTTTTTT
TRBD1	TRBV15	TRBJ2-1	15	.	CATSRGTGWGNEQFF	TGTGCCACCAGCAGGGGGACAGGATGGGGCAATGAGCAGTTCTTC
.	TRBV2	TRBJ2-2	13	.	CASSVRGTGELFF	TGTGCCAGCAGTGTGAGGGGAACCGGGGAGCTGTTTTTT
.	TRBV7-2	TRBJ2-4	15	once	CAIAKGPGEKNIQYF	TGTGCCATCGCCAAAGGTCCTGGCGAAAAAAACATTCAGTACTTC
.	TRBV28	TRBJ2-2	15	once	CASSFKDRRDGELFF	TGTGCCAGCAGTTTCAAGGACAGACGTGATGGGGAGCTGTTTTTT
.	TRBV6-5	TRBJ1-5	13	.	CASSYGSNQPQHF	TGTGCCAGCAGTTACGGAAGCAATCAGCCCCAGCATTTT
TRBD2	TRBV10-2	TRBJ2-5	12	.	CASRAGVETQYF	TGCGCCAGCAGAGCGGGAGTAGAGACCCAGTACTTC
.	TRBV19	TRBJ1-2	15	.	CASSTGATANYGYTF	TGTGCCAGTAGTACAGGGGCTACTGCCAACTATGGCTACACCTTC
.	TRBV7-2	TRBJ1-6	11	.	CASSFRSPLHF	TGTGCCAGCAGCTTCCGGTCACCCCTCCACTTT
.	TRBV29-1	TRBJ2-1	14	.	CSVQGRSFYNEQFF	TGCAGCGTTCAGGGTAGATCGTTCTACAATGAGCAGTTCTTC
.	TRBV6-5	TRBJ2-7	14	.	CASSRASKDYEQYF	TGTGCCAGCAGTAGGGCTTCCAAAGACTACGAGCAGTACTTC
.	TRBV6-4	TRBJ2-7	11	.	CASRDCYEQYF	TGTGCCAGCCGGGACTGCTACGAGCAGTACTTC
TRBD2	TRBV7-6	TRBJ2-3	16	.	CASRQLAGSSTDTQYF	TGTGCCAGCAGACAACTAGCGGGTTCTAGCACAGATACGCAGTATTTT
.	TRBV10-3	TRBJ1-2	15	.	CAISGEDGGHYGYTF	TGTGCCATCAGTGGGGAAGATGGGGGGCACTATGGCTACACCTTC
.	TRBV27	TRBJ1-2	14	.	CASSLFGQKYGYTF	TGTGCCAGCAGTTTATTCGGACAGAAGTATGGCTACACCTTC
.	TRBV18	TRBJ1-4	15	.	CASSPTTATNEKLFF	TGTGCCAGCTCCCCCACGACGGCGACTAATGAAAAACTGTTTTTT
.	TRBV18	TRBJ2-2	13	once	CASSYRDTGELFF	TGTGCCAGCTCCTATCGGGACACCGGGGAGCTGTTTTTT
.	TRBV10-3	TRBJ1-1	15	.	CAISESADLNTEAFF	TGTGCCATCAGTGAGTCGGCGGATTTGAACACTGAAGCTTTCTTT
.	TRBV19	TRBJ2-2	14	.	CASTPSGAPGELFF	TGTGCCAGTACCCCAAGTGGCGCTCCCGGGGAGCTGTTTTTT
.	TRBV30	TRBJ1-5	13	.	CAWRGSGNQPQHF	TGTGCCTGGAGAGGGTCGGGCAATCAGCCCCAGCATTTT
.	TRBV18	TRBJ2-7	14	.	CASSRELKTYEQYF	TGTGCCAGCTCCCGGGAGCTAAAAACCTACGAGCAGTACTTC
TRBD1	TRBV5-4	TRBJ1-4	13	.	CASSFTGVEKLFF	TGTGCCAGCAGCTTCACAGGGGTCGAAAAACTGTTTTTT
TRBD1	TRBV25-1	TRBJ2-1	14	few	CASSRGDRDNEQFF	TGTGCCAGCAGTCGAGGGGACAGGGATAATGAGCAGTTCTTC
.	TRBV5-1	TRBJ1-1	14	.	CASSLVWPGTEAFF	TGCGCCAGCAGCTTGGTGTGGCCGGGCACTGAAGCTTTCTTT
TRBD1	TRBV19	TRBJ1-2	15	.	CASSARQGANYGYTF	TGTGCCAGTAGTGCCCGACAGGGGGCAAACTATGGCTACACCTTC